The entry below describes one T cell receptor (beta chain). This sample is part of a study of T cell changes during pregnancy in multiple sclerosis. Some clones are missing from TCRdb's copy, which holds only in-frame ones; the method was immunoSEQ multiplex PCR. This table holds under 80,000 clones, 85% to 95% found once. The TCR was taken from a female donor with multiple sclerosis, enrolled in a pregnancy study. The input for sequencing was peripheral blood, taken before pregnancy.

CDR3 coding DNA: TGTGCCAGCAGTTCTAGCGGGAGCGGTAAGGGAGAGACCCAGTACTTC. It specifies CASSSSGSGKGETQYF. The J gene is TRBJ2-5, the V gene TRBV28, with 10 bases that match TRBD2. After removal of 4 bases from V and 4 bases from J, the junction contained 9 bases not matched to a gene. The CDR3 length is 16 residues. Per germline, CDR1 MDHEN and CDR2 SYDVKM.